A single sample gave rise to the 8 T cell receptor beta chains below, sequenced in a study of blood T cell repertoires in COVID-19. Sequencing was performed with immunoSEQ multiplex PCR; in TCRdb, only in-frame clones are kept and a portion is missing. The repertoire holds approximately 250,000 clones, around four fifths seen once, with around 4% in the top ten. Sequenced: peripheral blood. Receptors were obtained from a man in his 60s with acute or convalescent COVID-19.

V usage is TRBV7-9 and J usage is TRBJ2-1, with D possibly TRBD1 on 6 matching bases. Germline V CDR1 and CDR2: SEHNR, FQNEAQ (reference sequence). V was cut by 3 bases and J by 7 bases, with 10 bases left in between. The CDR3 extends over 13 amino acids. CDR3 sequence reads: CASSFDRRNEQFF. For the CDR3, the DNA is TGTGCCAGCAGCTTTGACAGGCGAAATGAGCAGTTCTTC.

The rearrangement links TRBV6-5 to TRBJ1-3; TRBD1 agrees at 7 bases. J lost 3 bases, V lost 6 bases, and 2 bases had no gene match. CDR3 length equals 13 residues. Germline CDR1 MNHEY, CDR2 SVGAGI. DNA for the CDR3: TGTGCCAGCAGCAGGGGGGTTGGAAACACCATATATTTT. Translating it yields CASSRGVGNTIYF.

The count of this clone is one. J is TRBJ2-7 and V is TRBV29-1; perhaps TRBD1 as D (5 bases). This CDR3 is built from 13 residues. Germline lookup yields CDR1 SQVTM and CDR2 ANQGSEA. The V end was cut by 7 bases, the J end by 6 bases, with 19 bases between. As DNA, the CDR3 is TGCAGCGGTGCATCAGGGTTTGGTGGCGAGCAGTACTTC. Translated, it gives CSGASGFGGEQYF.

This rearrangement joins TRBV5-1 to TRBJ1-1; the match to TRBD1 covers 7 bases. This CDR3 is 12 amino acids long. Germline V gives CDR1 SGHRS, CDR2 YFSETQ. The V and J ends lost 7 bases and 6 bases, in that order; junction bases with no gene match: 6. The CDR3 reads CASLGTEAEAFF. Here the CDR3 DNA reads TGCGCCAGCCTGGGGACAGAGGCTGAAGCTTTCTTT.

The rearrangement uses TRBV6-5 and TRBJ2-3; 10 bases map to TRBD2. Germline V CDR1 and CDR2: MNHEY, SVGAGI. The CDR3 has 13 residues. The ends lost 10 bases at V and 2 bases at J; junction bases unmatched: 3. For the CDR3, the DNA is TGTGCCACTCTAGCGGGGGCCACAGATACGCAGTATTTT. Protein product: CATLAGATDTQYF.

J is TRBJ1-2 and V is TRBV24-1; TRBD1 matches 8 bases. This CDR3 is built from 13 residues. The V gene end was trimmed by 4 bases and the J gene end by 8 bases; junction bases not matched to a gene: 5. Germline CDR1 KGHDR, CDR2 SFDVKD. For the CDR3, the DNA is TGTGCCACCAGTGAAGGACAGGGAAAGGGCTACACCTTC. This translates into CATSEGQGKGYTF.

The V call is TRBV3-1 (or the pseudogene TRBV3-2), the J call TRBJ1-4; D possibly corresponds to TRBD1 (5 bases). Germline V gives CDR1 LGHDT, CDR2 YNNKEL (reference sequence). The V and J ends lost 3 bases and 3 bases respectively, with 20 bases between them. CDR3 length: 18 residues. The CDR3 here is CASSQGLRTHPANEKLFF. The CDR3, as DNA: TGTGCCAGCAGCCAGGGGCTTCGGACCCATCCGGCTAATGAAAAACTGTTTTTT.

The chain couples TRBV9 to TRBJ2-1, with a tentative D call TRBD2 (5 bases). The CDR3 is 14 amino acids. Trimming took 2 bases from V and 2 from J, leaving 8 bases between them. Germline values: CDR1 SGDLS, CDR2 YYNGEE. The CDR3 nucleotides are TGTGCCAGCAGCGTGTCGGGAACCTACAATGAGCAGTTCTTC. Translation: CASSVSGTYNEQFF.